A single sample is the source of the 6 T cell receptor beta chains below, sequenced in a study of Ad26.COV2.S vaccination and SARS-CoV-2 variants. Repertoires were generated with immunoSEQ multiplex PCR, while TCRdb's copy carries only in-frame clones and drops some. Here the sample spans over 400,000 clones, approximately 89% being singletons. Specified treatment: some 20 received Ad26.COV2.S at low or high dose, single or two shots; roughly 5 received placebo; per-sample allocation not given. Specimens were obtained on day 63 following the first vaccine or placebo injection. The sample here was peripheral blood, taken in a trial of Ad26.COV2.S vaccine versus placebo. The origin of the receptors is a person aged 18 to 65 who received the Ad26.COV2.S COVID-19 vaccine or a placebo.

V usage is TRBV12-3 or TRBV12-4 and J usage is TRBJ1-5; TRBD1 is a possible D gene (5 bases). The CDR3 has 12 amino acids. The V end lost 1 base, the J end lost 9 bases, and 7 bases lay between the germline ends. The DNA of the CDR3 is TGTGCCAGCAGTTTAGTTGGGGGGCCCCAGCATTTT. Protein product: CASSLVGGPQHF.

The chain employs TRBV7-3 and TRBJ2-2, with D perhaps matching TRBD1 or TRBD2 (6 bases each). Germline CDR1 and CDR2: SGHTA and FQGTGA. V was clipped by 2 bases and J by 3 bases, with 10 bases between them. The CDR3 is 15 residues long. The CDR3, as DNA: TGTGCCAGCAGCTTAGGAGGGGGACACACCGGGGAGCTGTTTTTT. Translated, it gives CASSLGGGHTGELFF.

The chain links TRBV28 to TRBJ2-3, with D maybe TRBD2 (5 bases). V was pared by 7 bases and J by 2 bases, with 10 bases between. The CDR3 extends over 13 amino acids. CDR1 MDHEN and CDR2 SYDVKM come from the germline V gene. This CDR3 reads CASTEVSTDTQYF. The CDR3 DNA follows: TGTGCCAGCACGGAGGTGTCCACAGATACGCAGTATTTT.

The V and J genes are TRBV5-5 and TRBJ2-2; D gene ambiguous. The germline gives CDR1 SGHKS, CDR2 YYEKEE (reference sequence). The CDR3 covers 14 residues. Trimming took 2 bases from V and 6 from J, leaving 11 bases between them. The CDR3, as DNA: TGTGCCAGCAGCTTAGTAGGGCCCGCCGGGGAGCTGTTTTTT. Translation: CASSLVGPAGELFF.

This clone was recorded only once. The chain has TRBV5-6 and TRBJ1-2; D not resolved. V dropped 0 bases and J dropped 5 bases, with 8 bases sitting between them. CDR1 and CDR2 from the germline V gene are SGHDT and YYEEEE. The CDR3 covers 13 residues. As DNA, the CDR3 is TGTGCCAGCAGCTTGGGGCAACTATATGGCTACACCTTC. The encoded protein is CASSLGQLYGYTF.

In its sample, this clone was seen once. V usage is TRBV5-4 and J usage is TRBJ2-1, with D unclear. V shed 3 bases and J shed 11 bases, with 15 bases lying between them. The CDR3 loop spans 13 amino acids. Per the germline V gene, CDR1 is SGHNT and CDR2 is YYREEE (reference sequence). The CDR3 nucleotides are TGTGCCAGCAGCTGGTTTTCTGAGGAGAAGCAGTTCTTC. Translated, it gives CASSWFSEEKQFF.